The source of this TCR beta chain is a study of T cells in localized non-small cell lung cancer. Findings and limits, study-wide: Uninvolved adjacent lung showed peak T cell clonality, exceeding tumor. A raised T cell density in blood coincided with lengthier overall survival.

The sample holds a few counts of this clone. Its antigen is not known. The sample holds other DNA sequences that translate to the same CDR3. Sequencing was performed with immunoSEQ multiplex PCR; in TCRdb, only in-frame clones are kept and a portion is missing. The data hold 86,000 or so clones, with approximately 84% observed a single time. The TCR originated in a man aged 35 to 70 with stage I lung adenocarcinoma. Sequenced here: peripheral blood, sampled before any cancer treatment.

In DNA form, the CDR3 reads TGTGCCACCAGCAGGGACCCCTCCTACGAGCAGTACTTC. Translation gives CATSRDPSYEQYF. This rearrangement joins TRBV15 to TRBJ2-7; D not certain. Germline V gene lookup returns CDR1 LNHNV and CDR2 YYDKDF (reference sequence). This CDR3 is 13 amino acids long. Trimming left V 3 bases short and J 0 bases short, with 6 bases between.